This T cell receptor beta chain was retrieved from a study of T cell responses to AZD1222 COVID-19 vaccine. The CDR3 runs to 14 residues. CDR1 is DFQATT and CDR2 is SNEGSKA in the germline V gene (reference sequence). V was clipped by 3 bases and J by 4 bases; unmatched bases: 7. Assay used: immunoSEQ multiplex PCR; TCRdb lists only in-frame clones, some missing. The table lists about 97,000 clones, roughly nine tenths of them singletons. The sequence came from an adult in good health. V is TRBV20-1 and J is TRBJ2-5; TRBD2 matches at 8 bases. Sequences were derived from peripheral blood, sampled on day 0 of AZD1222 vaccination. CDR3 amino acids: CSASEPAGVETQYF. CDR3 in DNA: TGCAGTGCTAGTGAGCCAGCGGGAGTAGAGACCCAGTACTTC.